These T cell receptor beta chains were read from a single sample in a study of shared clonotypes between healthy human individuals. Sequencing used immunoSEQ multiplex PCR; TCRdb keeps in-frame clones, though not all of them. The sample includes some 2.4 million clones, more than 85% seen only once; the top ten take about 0.39%. The source material was naive CD4+ T cells from PBMCs. These TCRs come from a man aged 18 to 29 in good health. Some clones in this sample may be carry-over from other donors' samples. Both conserved end residues are part of each CDR3. A D gene is named only where the DNA matches it firmly. Size is stated for part of the rows, as once, few or many counts, or as a class when the clone is expanded.

v_call: TRBV19
clone_size: NA
d_call: TRBD1
j_call: TRBJ2-5
cdr3_aa: CATGTGRETQYF
cdr3_nt: TGTGCCACCGGGACAGGCAGAGAGACCCAGTACTTC

v_call: TRBV5-1
clone_size: NA
d_call: TRBD1
j_call: TRBJ2-1
cdr3_aa: CASSLGLVAGGHEQFF
cdr3_nt: TGCGCCAGCAGCTTGGGATTGGTGGCAGGGGGCCATGAGCAGTTCTTC

v_call: TRBV27
clone_size: NA
d_call: TRBD1
j_call: TRBJ2-1
cdr3_aa: CASSYPAGGAYNEQFF
cdr3_nt: TGTGCCAGCAGTTACCCGGCAGGGGGCGCGTACAATGAGCAGTTCTTC

v_call: TRBV28
clone_size: once
d_call: NA
j_call: TRBJ2-1
cdr3_aa: CASRDSNEQFF
cdr3_nt: TGTGCCTCGCGGGACTCCAATGAGCAGTTCTTC

v_call: TRBV5-1
clone_size: NA
d_call: NA
j_call: TRBJ2-3
cdr3_aa: CASSFGQPITDTQYF
cdr3_nt: TGCGCCAGCAGCTTTGGACAGCCTATAACAGATACGCAGTATTTT

v_call: TRBV2
clone_size: NA
d_call: NA
j_call: TRBJ2-5
cdr3_aa: CASGRTEETQYF
cdr3_nt: TGTGCCAGCGGCCGGACAGAAGAGACCCAGTACTTC

v_call: TRBV28
clone_size: NA
d_call: NA
j_call: TRBJ2-2
cdr3_aa: CASSLRAGELFF
cdr3_nt: TGTGCCAGCAGTTTAAGGGCCGGGGAGCTGTTTTTT

v_call: TRBV19
clone_size: NA
d_call: TRBD2
j_call: TRBJ2-7
cdr3_aa: CASRTSGRGVYEQYF
cdr3_nt: TGTGCCAGTAGGACTAGCGGGAGGGGGGTCTACGAGCAGTACTTC

v_call: TRBV6-1
clone_size: NA
d_call: NA
j_call: TRBJ1-1
cdr3_aa: CASSAPVGVPTEAFF
cdr3_nt: TGTGCCAGCAGTGCCCCAGTGGGCGTTCCCACTGAAGCTTTCTTT

v_call: TRBV6-5
clone_size: NA
d_call: NA
j_call: TRBJ2-4
cdr3_aa: CASSLLGAGAKNIQYF
cdr3_nt: TGTGCCAGCAGTTTGCTGGGGGCTGGGGCCAAAAACATTCAGTACTTC

v_call: TRBV9
clone_size: NA
d_call: TRBD2
j_call: TRBJ2-1
cdr3_aa: CASSFSGGYNEQFF
cdr3_nt: TGTGCCAGCAGCTTCTCGGGAGGTTACAATGAGCAGTTCTTC

v_call: TRBV27
clone_size: once
d_call: TRBD2
j_call: TRBJ2-1
cdr3_aa: CASSPLQGGRAMHEQFF
cdr3_nt: TGTGCCAGCAGTCCCCTCCAGGGCGGGAGGGCCATGCATGAGCAGTTCTTC

v_call: TRBV4-2
clone_size: NA
d_call: TRBD2
j_call: TRBJ2-5
cdr3_aa: CASSPSGLAGGETQYF
cdr3_nt: TGTGCCAGCAGCCCCTCGGGACTAGCGGGAGGAGAGACCCAGTACTTC

v_call: TRBV7-7
clone_size: NA
d_call: TRBD2
j_call: TRBJ2-5
cdr3_aa: CASSLAPLAGPQETQYF
cdr3_nt: TGTGCCAGCAGCTTAGCTCCACTAGCGGGACCCCAAGAGACCCAGTACTTC

v_call: TRBV27
clone_size: NA
d_call: TRBD1
j_call: TRBJ1-1
cdr3_aa: CASSPDRGQVEAFF
cdr3_nt: TGTGCCAGCAGTCCCGACAGGGGGCAGGTTGAAGCTTTCTTT

v_call: TRBV5-4
clone_size: NA
d_call: TRBD1
j_call: TRBJ2-5
cdr3_aa: CASSPPGTGVETQYF
cdr3_nt: TGTGCCAGCAGCCCACCCGGGACAGGGGTGGAGACCCAGTACTTC

v_call: TRBV6-1
clone_size: NA
d_call: TRBD1
j_call: TRBJ2-7
cdr3_aa: CASSELGQGNYEQYF
cdr3_nt: TGTGCCAGCAGTGAATTAGGACAGGGGAACTACGAGCAGTACTTC

v_call: TRBV29-1
clone_size: NA
d_call: NA
j_call: TRBJ2-5
cdr3_aa: CSHRGRGETQYF
cdr3_nt: TGCAGCCATAGGGGCAGAGGAGAGACCCAGTACTTC

v_call: TRBV10-3
clone_size: NA
d_call: NA
j_call: TRBJ1-3
cdr3_aa: CAIGSSGNTIYF
cdr3_nt: TGTGCCATCGGGAGTTCTGGAAACACCATATATTTT

v_call: TRBV5-4
clone_size: NA
d_call: TRBD2
j_call: TRBJ2-3
cdr3_aa: CASSLRREIRGDTQYF
cdr3_nt: TGTGCCAGCAGCTTACGGCGGGAGATTCGTGGAGATACGCAGTATTTT

v_call: TRBV28
clone_size: NA
d_call: TRBD2
j_call: TRBJ2-3
cdr3_aa: CASRVGGSTDTQYF
cdr3_nt: TGTGCCAGCAGGGTGGGGGGGAGCACAGATACGCAGTATTTT

v_call: TRBV14
clone_size: NA
d_call: NA
j_call: TRBJ2-7
cdr3_aa: CASSLFIGPSGEQYF
cdr3_nt: TGTGCCAGCAGCCTTTTTATTGGCCCGTCGGGGGAGCAGTACTTC

v_call: TRBV2
clone_size: NA
d_call: TRBD1
j_call: TRBJ2-7
cdr3_aa: CASSRQGQWYEQYF
cdr3_nt: TGTGCCAGCAGCAGACAGGGGCAATGGTACGAGCAGTACTTC

v_call: TRBV11-2
clone_size: NA
d_call: NA
j_call: TRBJ2-7
cdr3_aa: CASSLQNSQFYEQYF
cdr3_nt: TGTGCCAGCAGCCTCCAAAACTCGCAATTCTACGAGCAGTACTTC

v_call: TRBV5-1
clone_size: NA
d_call: TRBD1
j_call: TRBJ2-3
cdr3_aa: CASSLNKGANTDTQYF
cdr3_nt: TGCGCCAGCAGCTTGAATAAGGGGGCGAACACAGATACGCAGTATTTT

v_call: TRBV7-9
clone_size: NA
d_call: TRBD2
j_call: TRBJ2-3
cdr3_aa: CASSLTSGATDTQYF
cdr3_nt: TGTGCCAGCAGCTTGACTAGCGGGGCCACAGATACGCAGTATTTT

v_call: TRBV27
clone_size: NA
d_call: NA
j_call: TRBJ1-4
cdr3_aa: CASSFRWANEKLFF
cdr3_nt: TGTGCCAGCAGTTTTAGGTGGGCTAATGAAAAACTGTTTTTT

v_call: TRBV2
clone_size: NA
d_call: NA
j_call: TRBJ1-2
cdr3_aa: CAGGVSDYGYTF
cdr3_nt: TGTGCGGGCGGGGTCAGCGACTATGGCTACACCTTC

v_call: TRBV2
clone_size: once
d_call: NA
j_call: TRBJ2-2
cdr3_aa: CASLLTGELFF
cdr3_nt: TGTGCCTCCCTCCTCACCGGGGAGCTGTTTTTT

v_call: TRBV29-1
clone_size: NA
d_call: NA
j_call: TRBJ2-1
cdr3_aa: CSATTSDEQFF
cdr3_nt: TGCAGCGCGACTACCTCGGATGAGCAGTTCTTC

v_call: TRBV9
clone_size: once
d_call: TRBD2
j_call: TRBJ2-1
cdr3_aa: CASSVERAGEDGEQFF
cdr3_nt: TGTGCCAGCAGCGTAGAACGGGCGGGAGAGGATGGTGAGCAGTTCTTC

v_call: TRBV28
clone_size: NA
d_call: TRBD1
j_call: TRBJ2-2
cdr3_aa: CAIRTGGTGELFF
cdr3_nt: TGTGCCATCAGGACAGGGGGCACCGGGGAGCTGTTTTTT

v_call: TRBV7-9
clone_size: NA
d_call: NA
j_call: TRBJ1-4
cdr3_aa: CASSFRAVGEKLFF
cdr3_nt: TGTGCCAGCAGCTTCAGGGCTGTCGGTGAAAAACTGTTTTTT

v_call: TRBV9
clone_size: NA
d_call: TRBD2
j_call: TRBJ2-5
cdr3_aa: CASSAIAGSMETQYF
cdr3_nt: TGTGCCAGCAGCGCGATAGCGGGAAGTATGGAGACCCAGTACTTC

v_call: TRBV5-1
clone_size: once
d_call: NA
j_call: TRBJ2-1
cdr3_aa: CASSLASGELGNEQFF
cdr3_nt: TGCGCCAGCAGCTTGGCCAGTGGGGAGCTGGGGAATGAGCAGTTCTTC

v_call: TRBV28
clone_size: NA
d_call: TRBD1
j_call: TRBJ1-5
cdr3_aa: CASSLRQGGQHF
cdr3_nt: TGTGCCAGCAGTTTAAGACAGGGTGGTCAGCATTTT

v_call: TRBV6-5
clone_size: NA
d_call: TRBD1
j_call: TRBJ1-5
cdr3_aa: CASKRSRGSNQPQHF
cdr3_nt: TGTGCCAGCAAGCGCAGCAGGGGGAGCAATCAGCCCCAGCATTTT

v_call: TRBV11-2
clone_size: NA
d_call: NA
j_call: TRBJ2-2
cdr3_aa: CASSLRLLLGAGELFF
cdr3_nt: TGTGCCAGCAGCTTGAGACTTTTGTTAGGGGCCGGGGAGCTGTTTTTT

v_call: TRBV5-1
clone_size: NA
d_call: TRBD2
j_call: TRBJ2-5
cdr3_aa: CASRQTSGQETQYF
cdr3_nt: TGCGCCAGCAGACAGACTAGCGGGCAGGAGACCCAGTACTTC

v_call: TRBV6-4
clone_size: NA
d_call: TRBD1
j_call: TRBJ1-2
cdr3_aa: CASSDTGGRENYGYTF
cdr3_nt: TGTGCCAGCAGTGACACAGGGGGCAGGGAAAACTATGGCTACACCTTC

v_call: TRBV27
clone_size: NA
d_call: NA
j_call: TRBJ2-7
cdr3_aa: CASSPLSRDTFYEQYF
cdr3_nt: TGTGCCAGCAGCCCATTAAGCCGGGACACCTTCTACGAGCAGTACTTC

v_call: TRBV15
clone_size: NA
d_call: NA
j_call: TRBJ2-4
cdr3_aa: CATTKVGLSKNIQYF
cdr3_nt: TGTGCCACCACGAAGGTGGGACTCTCCAAAAACATTCAGTACTTC